These T cell receptor beta chains were read from a single sample in a study of T cell repertoires in cytomegalovirus infection. TCRdb analysed the reads with MiXCR anew, one entry per CDR3 protein. This sample has under 500,000 distinct CDR3 sequences, with about 39% found just once. No cognate antigen is known for these TCRs. Sequencing was performed on cultured PBMCs, taken from culture after CMV antigen stimulation. These receptors came from a human donor in good health (CMV status not recorded). Some clones in this sample may be carry-over from other donors' samples. Each CDR3 is given with its conserved first and last residue. The order of the fields is D gene, CDR3 length, J gene, clone size, V gene, CDR3 protein, CDR3 DNA. The D gene is left open where the match is weak. Not all rows give a size; the values are once, few, many and, for expanded clones, a class.

.,12,TRBJ1-6,few,TRBV7-6,CASSSVNSPLHF,TGTGCCAGCAGCTCTGTTAATTCACCCCTCCACTTT
TRBD2,16,TRBJ2-5,few,TRBV5-4,CASSFGLAGPQETQYF,TGTGCCAGCAGCTTTGGACTAGCGGGACCCCAAGAGACCCAGTACTTC
TRBD2,19,TRBJ2-3,.,TRBV15,CATSRIGLAGAGFTDTQYF,TGTGCCACCAGCAGAATCGGACTAGCGGGGGCCGGGTTTACAGATACGCAGTATTTT
.,16,TRBJ2-2,.,TRBV7-2,CASSPVWGANTGELFF,TGTGCCAGCAGCCCCGTTTGGGGGGCGAACACCGGGGAGCTGTTTTTT
TRBD1,15,TRBJ2-2,few,TRBV4-1,CASSDGQANTGELFF,TGCGCCAGCTCCGATGGACAGGCCAACACCGGGGAGCTGTTTTTT
TRBD1,14,TRBJ1-1,few,TRBV6-2/TRBV6-3,CASSSRQGNTEAFF,TGTGCCAGCAGCTCCCGACAGGGAAACACTGAAGCTTTCTTT
.,15,TRBJ2-7,.,TRBV11-2,CASSLVGAAPREQYF,TGTGCCAGCAGCTTAGTTGGTGCCGCTCCGAGGGAGCAGTACTTC
.,14,TRBJ1-2,.,TRBV19,CASSIIGGLVGYTF,TGTGCCAGTAGTATCATCGGGGGGCTCGTTGGCTACACCTTC
TRBD1,15,TRBJ2-2,.,TRBV12-3/TRBV12-4,CASGPDRADTGELFF,TGTGCCAGCGGGCCTGACAGGGCGGACACCGGGGAGCTGTTTTTT
.,15,TRBJ2-6,.,TRBV30,CAWSVGGAGANVLTF,TGTGCCTGGAGTGTGGGCGGAGCTGGGGCCAACGTCCTGACTTTC
.,14,TRBJ2-1,once,TRBV5-4,CASSPRGGHDEQFF,TGTGCCAGCAGCCCCCGTGGGGGGCACGATGAGCAGTTCTTC
TRBD1,15,TRBJ2-1,.,TRBV4-2,CASSGRTGDSNEQFF,TGTGCCAGCAGCGGACGGACAGGAGATTCTAATGAGCAGTTCTTC
TRBD2,16,TRBJ2-1,.,TRBV7-9,CASSLPASGRTNEQFF,TGTGCCAGCAGCTTACCGGCTAGCGGGAGGACTAATGAGCAGTTCTTC
TRBD2,15,TRBJ2-7,.,TRBV7-2,CASSLGSSGAYEQYF,TGTGCCAGCAGCTTAGGGTCTAGCGGAGCCTACGAGCAGTACTTC
TRBD1,18,TRBJ1-3,.,TRBV7-2,CASSLGWSGGASGNTIYF,TGTGCCAGCAGCTTAGGATGGTCAGGGGGCGCCTCCGGAAACACCATATATTTT
TRBD2,16,TRBJ2-7,.,TRBV6-5,CASRRSSGRFQYEQYF,TGTGCCAGCAGACGCTCTAGCGGGAGATTCCAGTACGAGCAGTACTTC
TRBD1,15,TRBJ2-7,.,TRBV18,CASSLGQATSYEQYF,TGTGCCAGCTCGCTGGGACAGGCGACCTCCTACGAGCAGTACTTC
.,15,TRBJ2-3,few,TRBV7-2,CASSTYGVRTDTQYF,TGTGCCAGCAGCACTTACGGGGTTCGCACAGATACGCAGTATTTT
.,17,TRBJ1-5,.,TRBV28,CASSGGIGTALNQPQHF,TGTGCCAGCAGTGGGGGGATAGGCACGGCACTCAATCAGCCCCAGCATTTT
TRBD1,14,TRBJ2-5,.,TRBV7-8,CASSKHGTGWLLYF,TGTGCCAGCAGCAAACACGGGACAGGGTGGTTATTGTACTTC
.,16,TRBJ1-3,.,TRBV5-1,CASSLGPNPPGNTIYF,TGCGCCAGCAGCCTGGGACCAAACCCTCCAGGAAACACCATATATTTT
TRBD1,15,TRBJ1-5,.,TRBV12-3/TRBV12-4,CASSEGQTPNQPQHF,TGTGCCAGCAGCGAGGGACAGACACCCAATCAGCCCCAGCATTTT
.,15,TRBJ1-2,.,TRBV4-3,CASSQDALNNYGYTF,TGCGCCAGCAGCCAAGACGCCCTTAATAACTATGGCTACACCTTC
.,15,TRBJ2-7,.,TRBV5-5,CASQRTSATTYEQYF,TGTGCCTCTCAGCGGACGTCCGCGACCACCTACGAGCAGTACTTC
TRBD2,17,TRBJ2-2,.,TRBV20-1,CSARPASGEVVTGELFF,TGCAGTGCCCGCCCCGCTAGCGGGGAGGTAGTCACCGGGGAGCTGTTTTTT
.,15,TRBJ2-7,few,TRBV7-2,CASSLGLVGPYEQYF,TGTGCCAGCAGCTTAGGGCTAGTAGGTCCCTACGAGCAGTACTTC
.,13,TRBJ2-1,.,TRBV7-4,CASSSEGGYEQFF,TGTGCCAGCAGCTCCGAGGGCGGGTATGAGCAGTTCTTC
TRBD2,16,TRBJ2-3,.,TRBV7-6,CASSLSASGRQDTQYF,TGTGCCAGCAGCTTATCGGCTAGCGGGAGGCAAGATACGCAGTATTTT
.,14,TRBJ2-7,.,TRBV6-5,CASSRTGSSYEQYF,TGTGCCAGCAGCCGAACAGGGAGCTCCTACGAGCAGTACTTC
TRBD1,14,TRBJ2-1,.,TRBV20-1,CSAAGTGYENEQFF,TGCAGTGCGGCCGGGACAGGGTATGAGAATGAGCAGTTCTTC
.,15,TRBJ2-5,.,TRBV7-6,CASSLERGPIGTQYF,TGTGCCAGCAGCTTAGAGAGGGGTCCAATTGGGACCCAGTACTTC
.,14,TRBJ2-5,.,TRBV11-2,CASSQDTNQETQYF,TGTGCCAGCAGCCAAGACACGAACCAAGAGACCCAGTACTTC
TRBD2,16,TRBJ2-1,.,TRBV11-2,CASSLIAGGTYNEQFF,TGTGCCAGCAGCTTAATAGCGGGGGGTACCTACAATGAGCAGTTCTTC
TRBD1,15,TRBJ2-7,few,TRBV18,CASSRGQGAFYEQYF,TGTGCCAGCTCAAGGGGACAGGGGGCTTTCTACGAGCAGTACTTC
TRBD1,15,TRBJ1-2,.,TRBV7-6,CASSLASGTEYGYTF,TGTGCCAGCAGCTTAGCATCCGGGACAGAATATGGCTACACCTTC
TRBD2,14,TRBJ2-3,.,TRBV10-3,CAIAPGGSTDTQYF,TGTGCCATCGCGCCCGGGGGGAGCACAGATACGCAGTATTTT
.,12,TRBJ2-7,.,TRBV7-2,CASSARSYEQYF,TGTGCCAGCAGCGCGCGCTCCTACGAGCAGTACTTC
TRBD1,14,TRBJ1-1,.,TRBV18,CASSLLQGVGEAFF,TGTGCCAGCTCACTTCTACAGGGGGTCGGTGAAGCTTTCTTT
.,13,TRBJ1-6,few,TRBV7-2,CASTKAVHSPLHF,TGTGCCAGCACTAAAGCGGTCCATTCACCCCTCCACTTT
TRBD2,17,TRBJ2-1,.,TRBV7-4,CASRGLAGPTEFCEQFF,TGTGCCAGCAGAGGACTAGCGGGACCCACGGAGTTCTGTGAGCAGTTCTTC
.,14,TRBJ1-2,.,TRBV20-1,CSAPTRSANYGYTF,TGCAGTGCTCCCACCCGGTCCGCTAACTATGGCTACACCTTC
.,14,TRBJ2-2,.,TRBV7-6,CASSLYRNSGELFF,TGTGCCAGCAGCTTATACCGGAATAGCGGGGAGCTGTTTTTT
.,12,TRBJ2-7,few,TRBV20-1,CSATGLNYEQYF,TGCAGTGCTACCGGACTCAACTACGAGCAGTACTTC
.,13,TRBJ1-1,few,TRBV28,CASISLTPTEAFF,TGTGCCAGCATCTCTTTGACCCCGACTGAAGCTTTCTTT
.,16,TRBJ1-1,.,TRBV28,CASSPRVDREDTEAFF,TGTGCCAGCAGTCCACGCGTAGACAGAGAAGACACTGAAGCTTTCTTT
TRBD1,16,TRBJ1-2,.,TRBV27,CASSAYQGARYYGYTF,TGTGCCAGCAGTGCCTATCAGGGGGCGCGGTACTATGGCTACACCTTC
.,14,TRBJ2-3,few,TRBV7-9,CASSDGITTDTQYF,TGTGCCAGCAGCGACGGGATCACCACAGATACGCAGTATTTT
TRBD1,16,TRBJ1-1,.,TRBV19,CASSTYGTGRRTEAFF,TGTGCCAGTAGTACCTACGGGACAGGGCGGCGCACTGAAGCTTTCTTT
TRBD1,15,TRBJ2-4,few,TRBV4-1,CASSQDLTGGNIQYF,TGCGCCAGCAGCCAAGATTTAACAGGGGGAAACATTCAGTACTTC
TRBD2,14,TRBJ2-7,few,TRBV12-3/TRBV12-4,CASRLTSGRTRMYF,TGTGCCAGCAGACTGACTAGCGGGAGGACCCGGATGTACTTC
TRBD1,15,TRBJ2-3,.,TRBV20-1,CSALLDRGSTDTQYF,TGCAGTGCTCTCCTGGACAGGGGAAGCACAGATACGCAGTATTTT
TRBD2,18,TRBJ2-3,.,TRBV2,CASSEALQTSGSTDTQYF,TGTGCCAGCAGTGAAGCGCTCCAGACTAGCGGGAGTACAGATACGCAGTATTTT
TRBD1,13,TRBJ1-5,.,TRBV19,CATGGRQGQPQHF,TGTGCCACGGGGGGGCGACAGGGTCAGCCCCAGCATTTT